The source of this TCR beta chain is a study of cytomegalovirus exposure and HLA in healthy donors (TCRdb year 2017). In terms of the full investigation: According to an earlier analysis of a few hundred of the donors, some 180 million T cells yielded roughly 100 million unique TCR beta sequences and about 280 Gb of sequence data. Roughly 310 gigabases of sequencing data and 80 million or so unique TCR sequences were included in an early release covering about 620 HLA-typed donors. Of the roughly 400 genotyped donors, 75% to 85% were placed in the genetic ancestry cluster associated with self-reported Caucasian donors. The aim of the study was to test whether cataloging public T cell receptors could identify signatures of past pathogen exposure. The T cell repertoires of 666 subjects were profiled by immunosequencing and related to cytomegalovirus serostatus. Along with the approximately 700-subject first cohort, a separate validation cohort of approximately 110 different subjects was used. The study combined high-throughput TCR immunosequencing, statistical association of individual TCRs with disease status, and machine learning to predict cytomegalovirus infection status. A later analysis re-examined previously published TCR beta repertoires from more than 550 donors and added high-resolution HLA genotyping to investigate patterns of TCR occurrence. Rather than using new phenotypic data, the later analysis identified candidate immune exposures from TCR beta sequences and from how often those sequences occurred across donors. An earlier analysis of roughly 580 of the donors used high-throughput TCR beta sequencing to judge whether each TCR beta V gene segment behaved as functional or pseudogenic. Donor age, sex, ethnicity and CMV serostatus were compiled together with the repertoire data. A later genetic analysis took genome-wide SNP genotypes for about 55% of the 666 donors and used that subset as a discovery cohort. All discovery cohort repertoires had been generated using a single sequencing platform. HLA typing included class I and class II loci at four-digit resolution. Typing coverage differed by locus: A, B, C, DRB1 and DQB1 were typed in about 620-630 donors, DQA1 in roughly 510, DPA1 in 600 to 610, and DPB1 in about 450. About five DR-DQ haplotypes were treated as single units for association and clustering because of strong linkage in the cohort. On average, roughly 250,000 unique TCR beta nucleotide sequences were sequenced per donor among fewer than 500 genotyped donors of the cohort, with about 19% of those sequences being non-productive. The paper's findings and limits, for the study overall: The presence/absence analyses assumed that sequencing depth was roughly uniform across donors, and that assumption may not be true. In an earlier analysis of some 640 of the donors, most TCR beta V segments were observed in productive rearrangements about 87% or about 30% of the time, broadly matching IMGT annotations. Because counts were too low, about 18 rarely observed V segments, including chromosome 9 orphons, were excluded from the earlier analysis of fewer than 650 of the donors. Several of the top co-occurrence clusters appeared to be linked to parvovirus B19, influenza, CMV and Epstein-Barr virus, according to a later analysis. A few of the identified cytomegalovirus-associated TCR beta chains were confirmed in vitro to be specific for cytomegalovirus antigens. Because some donors lacked HLA typing at each locus, the association tests relied only on the typed subset. Strong co-occurrence of HLA alleles, especially DR and DQ, made assigning TCR associations to individual alleles difficult. Compared with equally common non-associated chains, HLA-associated TCR beta chains in a later analysis were more clonally expanded and had lower generation probabilities. According to a later analysis, most CMV-associated TCR beta chains appeared to be HLA-restricted, and the HLA associations seemed to be driven largely by CMV exposure. A cluster of highly shared sequence variants was judged likely to represent a technical artifact of the sequencing pipeline. According to the authors, the approach could potentially be generalized to other disease states and immunological phenotypes. A further reported finding was that TCR beta sequences accurately predicted the HLA-A and HLA-B alleles for most subjects in the first cohort. In this cohort, only TCR beta chains were sequenced, and detectable features were limited by the absence of alpha or paired-chain data. The study gave a list of around 170 TCR beta chains associated with cytomegalovirus. A later genetic analysis reported fewer N-insertions in productive TCRs among donors in an Asian-associated ancestry cluster than the 666-donor mean. Some IMGT-functional V segments, including TRBV6-2 and TRBV6-3, could not be distinguished by the 87-base-pair reads and were therefore excluded. In a later analysis, TCR association rates were found to vary across HLA loci, with the most associated TCRs seen for DRB1 alleles and the fewest for HLA-C alleles. Specific HLA alleles were associated with 15,000 to 20,000 TCR beta sequences at a false discovery rate of 0.05 in a later analysis. Correlated functional status among segregating V segments might be attributable to linkage disequilibrium, but an unknown experimental factor could not be ruled out. The classifier was reported to diagnose cytomegalovirus status with high specificity and sensitivity in both the original cohort and the validation cohort. The only immune exposure information available for the cohort was CMV serostatus. An association between a missense DCLRE1C variant and V-gene and J-gene trimming of TCR beta chains was found in a later genetic analysis and replicated in an independent cohort. Most TCR sequences were seen in very few donors, while some public TCRs were found in many individuals.

The cohort comprised around 700 healthy bone marrow donors. All cohort members were sampled while nominally healthy, although unrecorded immune exposures were likely present. The donor was CMV seronegative and belonged to the group of 352 seronegative cohort members. A peripheral blood sample was provided by each donor, and peripheral blood mononuclear cells were used for TCR beta sequencing. The Qiagen DNeasy Blood Extraction Kit was used to extract genomic DNA from the blood cell samples. Including cysteine and phenylalanine, the CDR3 has 13 amino acids. Only the CDR3 portion is preserved as DNA: 39 bases, with reading frame beginning at the first base. For CDR1 and CDR2, the germline V gene lists SNHLY and FYNNEI. V lost 4 bases and J lost 8 bases; the stretch between them is 15 bases long. Receptor amplification or capture employed the immunoSEQ multiplex PCR assay. The multiplex PCR relied on a mix of 60 forward primers for TCR Vbeta segments and 13 reverse primers for TCR Jbeta segments. Amplification of the CDR3 region of rearranged TCR beta genes was performed with a multiplex PCR assay on genomic DNA. Amplified TCR beta libraries were sequenced as 87-base-pair reads on the Illumina HiSeq System. Turning to the authors' computational methods: A later analysis counted tens of millions of unique TCR beta chains across the 700 or so repertoires, and around 9.9 million of these chains were shared by at least two donors. A nearest-neighbor algorithm error-corrected the raw reads and collapsed the reads into unique sequences, merging closely related sequences to remove PCR and sequencing errors. CDR3 sequences were aligned to IMGT reference sequences to assign V, D and J gene segments. Each retained sequence needed at least a six-nucleotide match to both a V gene segment and a J gene segment. Rearrangements were called productive when the CDR3 lacked stop codons and stayed in frame with V and J; all others were non-productive. Following IMGT convention, CDR3 was defined as the stretch from the second conserved V-encoded cysteine to the conserved J-encoded phenylalanine. In an earlier analysis of around 570 of the donors, sequences lacking an unambiguous match to a single V gene segment were excluded. In an earlier analysis of a few hundred of the donors, V segments were called functional above 56.7% productive rearrangements and were called segregating when the between-donor standard deviation exceeded 5%. A statistical classification framework was developed to diagnose cytomegalovirus status using the catalog of TCR beta chain sequences. In a later analysis, TCR nucleotide sequences were compared against IMGT/GENE-DB human TR gene sequences so that V and J genes could be assigned. In a later analysis, CDR3 sequences and most-parsimonious VDJ recombination scenarios were assigned using the TCRdist pipeline. In a later analysis, every TCR beta chain was defined by the combination of its CDR3 amino acid sequence and its V-gene family, and reads without a unique V-gene family were dropped. To address suspected cross-contamination and a sequencing artifact, a later analysis removed under 600 highly shared, low-generation-probability nucleotide sequences. For each public chain, a later analysis derived a clonal expansion index from normalized ranks of inferred template counts within each repertoire. Generation probabilities in a later analysis came from a VDJ recombination model fitted to out-of-frame rearrangements, and those results were checked against IGoR. In a later analysis, hypergeometric tests were used to score TCR-TCR, TCR-HLA and TCR-CMV co-occurrence, with a repertoire-size bias correction applied to TCR pairs. False discovery rates were estimated in a later analysis by permuting HLA or CMV assignments 20 times. In a later analysis, co-occurring TCRs were grouped with DBSCAN, and TCRdist sequence similarity was added when clustering was performed within HLA-allele-positive subsets. Repertoires with fewer than 30,000 or more than 120,000 public chains, plus five repertoires with anomalous nucleotide sharing, were excluded from co-occurrence clustering. The immuneACCESS repertoire file appears here via TCRdb, limited to in-frame rearrangements. These files lack a portion of the clones; in checked studies, under half of the deficit traces to unresolved V genes, and the cause of the others is not known. The DNA gave D and trimming, while V, J and clone size come from that table. Counted in this sample were about 140,000 clones; approximately 80% of them appeared once. 3% to 5% of the sample rests with the top ten.

Notes on this clone: The target of this receptor is not known. The sample holds no much larger clone one base away, and base qualities are not on file.

The chain employs TRBV2 and TRBJ2-7; the D region possibly corresponds to TRBD2 (6 bases align). Material for sequencing was PBMCs. The clonotype comes from a male donor in good health and CMV-seronegative. The CDR3 loop reads CASSVDQGGQQYF. The DNA sequence is given as TGTGCCAGCAGTGTTGACCAGGGAGGTCAGCAGTACTTC. Where the CDR3 stops, the reference TRBV2 and TRBJ2-7 genes take over; the full variable domain is EPEVTQTPSHQVTQMGQEVILRCVPISNHLYFYWYRQILGQKVEFLVSFYNNEISEKSEIFDDQFSVERPDGSNFTLKIRSTKLEDSAMYFCASSVDQGGQQYFGPGTRLTVT.